The present TCR beta chain was sequenced within a study of OX40 agonist ivuxolimab in advanced cancers. Study summary: Every 2 weeks, ivuxolimab was infused into the patients intravenously at between 0.01 and 10 mg/kg. Patients undergoing dose escalation presented with hepatocellular carcinoma, melanoma, renal cell or head and neck cancer. Partial responses were observed in three patients, of whom one had hepatocellular carcinoma and two had cutaneous melanoma. General study findings and limits: Researchers did not determine the expanded peripheral T cells' antigen specificity.

The germline V gene encodes CDR1 ENHRY and CDR2 SYGVKD. CDR3 size: 14 residues. V dropped 4 bases and J dropped 5 bases, with 15 bases sitting between them. Note on this clone: The antigen is undetermined.

Assay used: immunoSEQ multiplex PCR; TCRdb lists only in-frame clones, some missing. Altogether tens of thousands of clones are present, roughly 90% being singletons, with the ten largest covering roughly 8.4%. The chain has TRBV10-3 and TRBJ2-7; D possibly uses TRBD1 or TRBD2 (5 bases each). Sequences were derived from CD4+ or CD8+ T cells sorted from blood, sampled in a trial of the OX40 agonist ivuxolimab. The clonotype was recovered from an adult with an advanced solid tumor such as melanoma, head and neck, liver or kidney cancer. This CDR3 is CAISGGAGLNEQYF. CDR3 nucleotides: TGTGCCATCAGTGGAGGGGCGGGCTTAAACGAGCAGTACTTC.